What follows are 23 T cell receptor beta chains derived from one specimen sequenced in a study of beta chain features in type 1 diabetes. TCRB transcripts that were expressed got sequenced, as all of the isolated RNA had been reverse transcribed. Profiled with immunoSEQ multiplex PCR; TCRdb holds only in-frame clones, not every one. Of 70,000 to 95,000 clones in the sample, about 32% were seen once. Sequencing used stem cell memory CD4+ T cells from blood. Source of these receptors: a woman aged 18-35 years in good health.

This clone was counted only a few times. The genes are TRBV27 and TRBJ2-2; D is unresolved. The germline CDR1 and CDR2 sequences are MNHEY and SMNVEV (reference sequence). V lost 3 bases, J lost 4 bases, and 9 bases lay in between. The CDR3 contains 14 residues. The CDR3 nucleotides read TGTGCCAGCAGTTTCGGAGAGCGCACCGGGGAGCTGTTTTTT. Translating gives CASSFGERTGELFF.

This sequence joins TRBV30 and TRBJ2-1; 13 nucleotides agree with TRBD2. This CDR3 contains 13 residues. The trim removed 3 bases at V and 11 bases at J, leaving 4 bases unmatched. In germline, CDR1 is GTSNPN, CDR2 SVGIG (reference sequence). The CDR3 DNA follows: TGTGCCTGGAGGGGGACTAGCGGGATTCAGCAGTTCTTC. Translated: CAWRGTSGIQQFF.

In this sample, this clone turned up a few times. V is TRBV7-2 and J is TRBJ2-7; D is perhaps TRBD1 (6 bases). The germline V gene has CDR1 SGHTA and CDR2 FQGNSA. The CDR3 is made up of 14 amino acids. V lost 3 bases to trimming and J lost 0 bases, with 9 bases between them. CDR3 sequence: CASSLDRASYEQYF. The CDR3 nucleotides read TGTGCCAGCAGCTTGGACAGAGCCTCCTACGAGCAGTACTTC.

V usage is TRBV6-6 and J usage is TRBJ2-5, with 10 bases identical to TRBD2. The germline gives CDR1 MNHNY, CDR2 SVGAGI (reference sequence). The CDR3 extends over 14 amino acids. The V gene end was trimmed by 6 bases and the J gene end by 4 bases; junction bases not matched to a gene: 5. The CDR3 protein is CASRVSGGPETQYF. CDR3 DNA sequence: TGTGCCAGCAGGGTTAGCGGGGGGCCAGAGACCCAGTACTTC.

This clone was seen only a few times. The chain combines TRBV5-1 with TRBJ2-3; the D is unclear. There are 15 residues in the CDR3. Germline V gene data show CDR1 as SGHRS and CDR2 as YFSETQ. V was trimmed by 0 bases and J by 2 bases, leaving 10 bases between them. CDR3 amino acids: CASSLGVSSTDTQYF. The CDR3 DNA sequence: TGCGCCAGCAGCTTGGGTGTCAGTTCCACAGATACGCAGTATTTT.

This clone came up a few times. The rearrangement joins TRBV7-3 to TRBJ2-7, with TRBD1 as a possible D gene (5 bases). The CDR3 loop spans 14 amino acids. The V gene lost 6 bases and the J gene lost 0 bases, with 12 bases spanning the gap. CDR1 and CDR2 (germline): SGHTA, FQGTGA. CDR3 sequence: CASSRTPDSYEQYF. In nucleotides, the CDR3 is TGTGCCAGCAGTAGGACACCCGACTCCTACGAGCAGTACTTC. Drawing the rest from reference TRBV7-3 and TRBJ2-7, the complete variable domain is GAGVSQTPSNKVTEKGKYVELRCDPISGHTALYWYRQSLGQGPEFLIYFQGTGAADDSGLPNDRFFAVRPEGSVSTLKIQRTERGDSAVYLCASSRTPDSYEQYFGPGTRLTVT.

This clone was picked up many times. V gene TRBV4-1 combines with J gene TRBJ2-3; TRBD2 agrees at 7 bases. The CDR3 spans 15 residues. The V gene's germline CDR1 is MGHRA and CDR2 YSYEKL. V was clipped by 1 base and J by 2 bases; unmatched bases: 3. CDR3 nucleotide sequence: TGCGCCAGCAGCCAAGTGGGACTACCCACAGATACGCAGTATTTT. Its protein is CASSQVGLPTDTQYF.

The chain couples TRBV7-9 to TRBJ2-5; the D gene is possibly TRBD2 (6 bases). Trimming shortened V by 2 bases and J by 7 bases, and 11 bases separated the two germline ends. CDR1 is SEHNR and CDR2 is FQNEAQ in the germline V gene (reference sequence). CDR3 length equals 13 residues. The CDR3 here is CASSLREVGTQYF. CDR3 DNA sequence: TGTGCCAGCAGCTTAAGGGAGGTTGGGACCCAGTACTTC.

This clone was detected only a few times. This chain connects TRBV6-5 to TRBJ2-1, with 9 bases fitting TRBD2. The CDR3 is 14 amino acids. From germline, CDR1 is MNHEY and CDR2 SVGAGI. With 2 bases clipped from V and 9 bases from J, the junction kept 5 bases outside the gene matches. Here the CDR3 reads CASSYRGGDSEQFF. As DNA, the CDR3 is TGTGCCAGCAGTTACCGCGGGGGGGATTCTGAGCAGTTCTTC.

This rearrangement joins TRBV5-1 to TRBJ2-1; 11 positions match TRBD2. From germline, CDR1 is SGHRS and CDR2 YFSETQ. This CDR3 spans 16 amino acids. J was trimmed by 9 bases and V by 0 bases; bases with no gene match: 8. The CDR3 loop reads CASSLAGSGGAGEQFF. Written as DNA, the CDR3 is TGCGCCAGCAGCTTGGCAGGTAGCGGGGGGGCTGGTGAGCAGTTCTTC.

This sequence joins TRBV5-1 and TRBJ2-7; D ambiguous. The V end was cut by 0 bases, the J end by 2 bases, with 12 bases between. The CDR3 spans 15 residues. Germline loops: CDR1 SGHRS, CDR2 YFSETQ. The CDR3 loop is CASSLELAVTYEQYF. CDR3 nucleotides: TGCGCCAGCAGCTTGGAACTGGCGGTTACCTACGAGCAGTACTTC.

This clone turned up a few times. The chain is built from TRBV7-2 and TRBJ2-2, with D possibly TRBD1 on 6 matching bases. V was trimmed by 1 base and J by 5 bases, leaving 11 bases between them. CDR1 and CDR2 (germline): SGHTA, FQGNSA. This CDR3 has 15 residues. The CDR3 protein is CASSLEGVGTGELFF. In nucleotides, the CDR3 is TGTGCCAGCAGCTTAGAGGGGGTAGGGACCGGGGAGCTGTTTTTT. Full variable domain (remainder filled in from reference TRBV7-2 and TRBJ2-2): GAGVSQSPSNKVTEKGKDVELRCDPISGHTALYWYRQSLGQGLEFLIYFQGNSAPDKSGLPSDRFSAERTGGSVSTLTIQRTQQEDSAVYLCASSLEGVGTGELFFGEGSRLTVL.

The genes are TRBV7-9 and TRBJ2-2, with D tentatively TRBD1 (5 bases). Trimming shortened V by 1 base and J by 2 bases, and 8 bases separated the two germline ends. The length of the CDR3 is 15 residues. Germline values: CDR1 SEHNR, CDR2 FQNEAQ (reference sequence). The CDR3 region has the DNA TGTGCCAGCAGCTTAGGGCAGGGTAACACCGGGGAGCTGTTTTTT. It encodes CASSLGQGNTGELFF.

The V gene is TRBV4-2, the J gene TRBJ2-3, with 10 nucleotides matching TRBD2. The germline CDR1 and CDR2 sequences are LGHNA and YNFKEQ. CDR3 size: 18 residues. With V trimmed by 0 bases and J by 2 bases, 8 bases remained unmatched. This CDR3 reads CASSQDSRTSGYTDTQYF. In DNA form, the CDR3 reads TGTGCCAGCAGCCAAGACTCTCGGACTAGCGGATACACAGATACGCAGTATTTT.

The genes are TRBV6-1 and TRBJ2-2, with D possibly matching TRBD2 (6 bases). Germline V CDR1 and CDR2: MNHNS, SASEGT. CDR3 length equals 13 residues. V lost 6 bases to trimming and J lost 5 bases, with 10 bases between them. CDR3 sequence (DNA): TGTGCCAGCAGAGGTGCGGGGACCGGGGAGCTGTTTTTT. It yields the protein CASRGAGTGELFF.

The V gene is TRBV4-1, the J gene TRBJ2-1; 10 bases align to TRBD2. The CDR3 sequence is 15 residues long. Germline V gene data show CDR1 as MGHRA and CDR2 as YSYEKL. V was clipped by 4 bases and J by 1 base; unmatched bases: 1. CDR3 sequence reads: CASSRLAGSYNEQFF. CDR3 DNA: TGCGCCAGCAGCCGACTAGCGGGTTCCTACAATGAGCAGTTCTTC.

V is TRBV5-4 and J is TRBJ2-3; 12 bases are shared with TRBD2. The CDR3 has 16 residues. V was clipped by 4 bases and J by 2 bases; unmatched bases: 5. CDR1 and CDR2 (germline): SGHNT, YYREEE (reference sequence). CDR3 DNA: TGTGCCAGCAGCGAGCGACTAGCGGGAGACACAGATACGCAGTATTTT. Its translation: CASSERLAGDTDTQYF.

This rearrangement joins TRBV11-2 to TRBJ2-5; no definite D call. The CDR3 runs to 15 residues. Trimming removed 4 bases from V and 0 bases from J, with 12 bases in between. Germline lookup yields CDR1 SGHAT and CDR2 FQNNGV. The CDR3 loop is CASSSLVGNQETQYF. In nucleotides, the CDR3 is TGTGCCAGCAGCTCCCTAGTCGGAAACCAAGAGACCCAGTACTTC.

The chain employs TRBV19 and TRBJ1-4; 12 bases are shared with TRBD1. Germline V CDR1 and CDR2: LNHDA, SQIVND (reference sequence). The J segment lost 12 bases and the V segment lost 6 bases, leaving 17 bases of the junction unmatched. This CDR3 has 17 residues. The DNA for the CDR3 is TGTGCCAGTAGCACCCGGGGACAGGGGGCGTCAGTGGTTGAACTGTTTTTT. It codes for CASSTRGQGASVVELFF.

This clone was seen only a few times. V and J are TRBV7-3 and TRBJ2-2; no clear D gene. With 5 bases removed from V and 2 bases from J, the gap between germline ends came to 3 bases. The CDR3 is 12 residues long. The germline V gene has CDR1 SGHTA and CDR2 FQGTGA. The chain's CDR3 is CASSRNTGELFF. CDR3 DNA: TGTGCCAGCAGCCGTAACACCGGGGAGCTGTTTTTT. Full variable domain (outside the CDR3, taken from reference TRBV7-3 and TRBJ2-2): GAGVSQTPSNKVTEKGKYVELRCDPISGHTALYWYRQSLGQGPEFLIYFQGTGAADDSGLPNDRFFAVRPEGSVSTLKIQRTERGDSAVYLCASSRNTGELFFGEGSRLTVL.

The chain links TRBV30 to TRBJ1-1; D call uncertain. V lost 0 bases to trimming and J lost 0 bases, with 8 bases between them. The length of the CDR3 is 14 residues. The germline CDR1 and CDR2 sequences are GTSNPN and SVGIG (reference sequence). The CDR3 DNA reads TGTGCCTGGAGTGTACTAGGGCTGAACACTGAAGCTTTCTTT. Amino acids: CAWSVLGLNTEAFF.

CDR3 sequence (DNA): TGCAGGCGGCAGGGAGAGACCCAGTACTTC. Its protein product is CRRQGETQYF. The V call is TRBV20-1, the J call TRBJ2-5, with D maybe TRBD1 (5 bases). The CDR3 covers 10 residues. Germline V gene sequence: CDR1 DFQATT, CDR2 SNEGSKA (reference sequence).

In nucleotides, the CDR3 is TGCGCCAGCAGCAAACTAGAGTCGGATACGCAGTATTTT. This sequence encodes CASSKLESDTQYF. The chain has TRBV5-1 and TRBJ2-3; TRBD2 is a possible D gene (5 bases). Trimming pared 4 bases from V and 6 bases from J, leaving 12 bases between. Germline V CDR1 and CDR2: SGHRS, YFSETQ. This CDR3 is 13 amino acids long. Variable domain in full (rest from reference TRBV5-1 and TRBJ2-3): KAGVTQTPRYLIKTRGQQVTLSCSPISGHRSVSWYQQTPGQGLQFLFEYFSETQRNKGNFPGRFSGRQFSNSRSEMNVSTLELGDSALYLCASSKLESDTQYFGPGTRLTVL.